The 18 T cell receptor beta chains below come from one sample, sequenced in a study of CD8 T cells in ankylosing spondylitis. TCRdb re-analysed the 5' RACE reads in MiXCR, keeping a single row per CDR3 protein. The table lists tens of thousands of distinct CDR3 sequences, around 6.5% of them singletons, with approximately 5% in the top ten. The sequenced material came from synovial fluid, either unsorted or a sorted T cell fraction (not recorded which). The source of these receptors is a male donor with ankylosing spondylitis.

This clonotype occurred many times. The rearrangement joins TRBV25-1 to TRBJ2-7; possibly TRBD1 for D (6 bases). CDR1 and CDR2 from the germline V gene are MGHDK and SYGVNS. V lost 4 bases, J lost 5 bases, and 9 bases lay in between. The CDR3 is 12 residues long. The CDR3 sequence is CASSADRDEQYF. The CDR3 DNA reads TGTGCCAGCAGTGCGGACAGAGACGAGCAGTACTTC.

The chain uses TRBV2 and TRBJ2-6; D remains ambiguous. Trimming removed 8 bases from V and 3 bases from J, with 5 bases in between. Germline V gene sequence: CDR1 SNHLY, CDR2 FYNNEI. The CDR3 sequence is 12 residues long. This chain's CDR3 is CASGNGANVLTF. The CDR3 DNA follows: TGTGCCAGCGGTAATGGGGCCAACGTCCTGACTTTC.

This clonotype showed up just a few times. In DNA, the CDR3 is TGTGCCAGCAGTTTACCCCTGGGACCTGGTGAGCAGTTCTTC. Translated: CASSLPLGPGEQFF. J is TRBJ2-1 and V is TRBV6-5; D may correspond to TRBD1 or TRBD2 (5 bases each). The germline V gene encodes CDR1 MNHEY and CDR2 SVGAGI. The V and J ends lost 4 bases and 9 bases respectively, with 16 bases between them. This CDR3 region has 14 residues.

This clonotype was observed a handful of times. The gene calls are TRBV6-1 and TRBJ2-5, with D hard to call. The CDR3 spans 12 residues. The germline V gene has CDR1 MNHNS and CDR2 SASEGT. Trimming shortened V by 2 bases and J by 5 bases, and 6 bases separated the two germline ends. The CDR3 loop is CASSELLETQYF. Here the CDR3 DNA reads TGTGCCAGCAGTGAACTATTGGAGACCCAGTACTTC.

The table lists this clonotype with many counts. This chain links TRBV7-3 with TRBJ2-3, with a tentative D call TRBD2 (6 bases). This CDR3 has 17 amino acids. The germline V gene encodes CDR1 SGHTA and CDR2 FQGTGA. With 5 bases removed from V and 0 bases from J, the gap between germline ends came to 18 bases. CDR3 protein: CASSPTALAFSTDTQYF. Here the CDR3 DNA reads TGTGCCAGCAGCCCAACGGCCCTAGCGTTTAGCACAGATACGCAGTATTTT.

This clonotype was detected many times. V gene TRBV20-1 combines with J gene TRBJ2-7, with 14 bases matching TRBD2. The CDR3 covers 15 residues. Germline V gene data show CDR1 as DFQATT and CDR2 as SNEGSKA (reference sequence). V lost 3 bases and J lost 5; bases outside the gene matches: 6. The chain's CDR3 is CSARGGLAGVHEQYF. The CDR3 DNA sequence: TGCAGTGCTAGGGGGGGACTAGCGGGAGTTCACGAGCAGTACTTC.

With respect to this clonotype: One junction end does not reproduce the germline sequence, and a read error may be involved. This chain uses TRBV5-1 with TRBJ1-3, with D perhaps TRBD1 (5 bases). Germline-derived CDR1 and CDR2 are SGHRS and YFSETQ. The CDR3 covers 14 residues. Written as DNA, the CDR3 is TGCGCCAGCAGCCCGGCGACAGACGTAAACACCACATATTTT. It yields the protein CASSPATDVNTTYF.

The chain recombines TRBV10-2 with TRBJ1-2; D gene unclear. This CDR3 contains 17 residues. The germline CDR1 and CDR2 sequences are WSHSY and SAAADI. V lost 2 bases and J lost 8, with 24 bases in between. CDR3 nucleotides: TGCGCCAGCAGTGAGCGCCGGGTCTCGGCCCTAGAAGGGGGCTACACCTTC. Amino acids: CASSERRVSALEGGYTF.

This rearrangement joins TRBV5-1 to TRBJ2-1, with 7 bases lining up with TRBD1. This CDR3 contains 15 residues. With V trimmed by 0 bases and J by 3 bases, 3 bases remained unmatched. Germline loops: CDR1 SGHRS, CDR2 YFSETQ. The CDR3 loop is CASSLEPGGYNEQFF. The CDR3 bases are TGCGCCAGCAGCTTGGAGCCAGGGGGCTACAATGAGCAGTTCTTC.

The sample holds many counts of this clonotype. The CDR3 region is CASGGRVGTDTQYF. Written as DNA, the CDR3 is TGTGCCAGCGGAGGCAGGGTCGGCACAGATACGCAGTATTTT. The chain uses TRBV7-8 and TRBJ2-3; D may correspond to TRBD1 or TRBD2 (5 bases each). Between the trimmed V and J ends, which lost 8 bases and 1 base, there was a span of 13 bases. CDR3 length: 14 residues. Germline-derived CDR1 and CDR2 are SGHVS and FQNEAQ.

This clonotype was detected only a few times. The chain joins TRBV19 to TRBJ2-3, with 7 bases matching TRBD2. CDR3 length: 12 amino acids. CDR1 is LNHDA and CDR2 is SQIVND in the germline V gene (reference sequence). With 10 bases clipped from V and 4 bases from J, the junction kept 5 bases outside the gene matches. The CDR3 sequence: CAIGDYPDTQYF. The DNA of the CDR3 is TGTGCCATCGGGGACTACCCAGATACGCAGTATTTT.

The chain combines TRBV20-1 with TRBJ2-5; D possibly corresponds to TRBD2 (5 bases). The CDR3 is made up of 13 amino acids. Trimming removed 6 bases from V and 5 bases from J, with 16 bases in between. Germline lookup yields CDR1 DFQATT and CDR2 SNEGSKA (reference sequence). This CDR3 is CSAKGGGEETQYF. The DNA for the CDR3 is TGCAGTGCAAAGGGTGGTGGGGAGGAGACCCAGTACTTC.

This chain joins TRBV7-2 and TRBJ2-1; the D is unclear. Trimming cost V 3 bases and J 1 base, with 4 bases left between them. Germline lookup yields CDR1 SGHTA and CDR2 FQGNSA. CDR3 length equals 13 residues. The CDR3 coding sequence is TGTGCCAGCAGCTTTACATCCTACAATGAGCAGTTCTTC. It is translated as CASSFTSYNEQFF.

This clonotype was seen at least ten times. The chain couples TRBV6-1 to TRBJ2-7, with 14 bases aligning to TRBD2. The CDR3 has 15 amino acids. Per the germline V gene, CDR1 is MNHNS and CDR2 is SASEGT. V was pared by 6 bases and J by 4 bases, with 5 bases of the junction left unmatched. CDR3 in DNA: TGTGCCAGCAGCGGGACTAGCGGGGGTAAATACGAGCAGTACTTC. Its translation is CASSGTSGGKYEQYF.

This clonotype was detected ten times or more. For the CDR3, the DNA is TGTGCCAGCAGTGAGGACAGGGCCGGCAATCAGCCCCAGCATTTT. This codes for CASSEDRAGNQPQHF. The J gene is TRBJ1-5, the V gene TRBV2; 8 bases match TRBD1. This CDR3 is built from 15 residues. Germline CDR1 and CDR2: SNHLY and FYNNEI. J lost 2 bases, V lost 3 bases, and 3 bases had no gene match.

This clonotype was detected a few times. Here the CDR3 reads CASSERGDTEAFF. The CDR3, as DNA: TGTGCCAGCAGCGAAAGGGGGGACACTGAAGCTTTCTTT. The chain is built from TRBV3-1 and TRBJ1-1; a possible D gene is TRBD1 (6 bases). From germline, CDR1 is LGHDT and CDR2 YNNKEL (reference sequence). The CDR3 totals 13 residues. Trimming pared 5 bases from V and 3 bases from J, leaving 10 bases between.

This clonotype is medium-sized (0.01 to 0.1%) by share. The V call is TRBV20-1, the J call TRBJ2-1; 12 nucleotides align to TRBD2. This CDR3 region has 16 residues. Germline assignment: CDR1 DFQATT and CDR2 SNEGSKA (reference sequence). V dropped 1 base and J dropped 6; count of bases not matched to a gene: 7. Here the CDR3 DNA reads TGCAGTGCTAGAGTGCCTAGCGGGAGGGCGTTCAATGAGCAGTTCTTC. Translating gives CSARVPSGRAFNEQFF.

This clonotype showed up many times. This chain links TRBV6-2 or TRBV6-3 with TRBJ2-2; 7 bases line up with TRBD2. This CDR3 spans 14 amino acids. V shed 11 bases, J shed 4 bases, and the junction held 10 bases outside the gene matches. Per germline, CDR1 MNHEY and CDR2 SVGEGT. The CDR3, as DNA: TGTGCCGTAAAGCGGGGCTCGGGCACCGGGGAGCTGTTTTTT. As protein: CAVKRGSGTGELFF.